This T cell receptor beta chain was found in a study of early T cells in non-severe SARS-CoV-2 infection (dated by TCRdb to about 2021). As for the study more broadly: Bulk RNA from unsorted whole blood was used for TCR sequencing, so alpha and beta chains could not be paired.

A case-control design nested within a healthcare worker cohort in London, UK, was used, with weekly nasopharyngeal swab PCR tests and blood sampling performed. Healthcare workers were recruited during the week of the UK lockdown, between 23 and 31 March 2020, and followed weekly for up to 16 weeks. There are a few counts of this clonotype. Its specific antigen is unknown. No clone much larger than this one lies a single base away; base qualities are absent. Overall study results and their limits: VDJdb matching was skewed toward anti-spike CD8 responses and likely underestimated virus-specific expansions, missing private and CD4 specificities.

The receptor library was made with 5' RACE. Sequenced using a NextSeq 500. To correct for sequencing error and PCR bias, the TCR library protocol tagged individual cDNA molecules with unique molecular identifiers. Both TCR alpha and beta chains were sequenced, and tight co-correlation was observed between alpha and beta sequence abundances in each sample. As for the authors' bioinformatics: Decombinator V4 was used to perform V gene, J gene and CDR3 annotation of TCR sequences. Expanded TCRs were defined as changing significantly between any two time points under a Poisson model with p below 0.0001. TCR abundances were normalised to the total number of TCRs sequenced per sample and expressed as counts per million. MAIT TCRs were defined by TRAV1-2 paired with TRAJ12, TRAJ20 or TRAJ33, and iNKT TCRs by TRAV10 paired with TRAJ18. VDJdb, accessed 1 November 2021, was searched for CMV, EBV and SARS-CoV-2 annotated TCRs, with TCRs annotated for multiple antigens excluded. TCRdb itself trimmed the public reads at Q25 with fastp, ran MiXCR and retained productive beta chains. Identical CDR3 protein sequences are pooled into one entry, listed with their most common genes and DNA. In this record, the V and J calls reflect TCRdb's handling and not the investigators' own analysis. This sample is represented by tens of thousands of distinct CDR3 sequences; about a tenth of them were singletons. The leading ten clones occupy 20% of the sample.

Deletion took 6 bases off V and 8 bases off J, with a span of 14 bases between the germline ends. As encoded in the germline V gene (reference sequence), CDR1 is LGHDT while CDR2 is YNNKEL. The CDR3 measures 13 amino acids from cysteine to phenylalanine. The entry retains the CDR3 DNA only, 39 bases that are in frame from base 1. Sequencing was done on a sample of whole blood. The rearranged chain carries TRBV3-1 and TRBJ1-3; the D gene cannot be named for sure. The receptor was derived from an adult who was a healthcare worker with PCR-confirmed SARS-CoV-2 infection or an uninfected control (not recorded which). CDR3 reads: CASSPGPKDTIYF. Read as DNA, the sequence is TGTGCCAGCAGTCCGGGCCCTAAGGACACCATATATTTT. The reference TRBV3-1 and TRBJ1-3 proteins fill in what lies around the CDR3, so the full variable domain reads DTAVSQTPKYLVTQMGNDKSIKCEQNLGHDTMYWYKQDSKKFLKIMFSYNNKELIINETVPNRFSPKSPDKAHLNLHINSLELGDSAVYFCASSPGPKDTIYFGEGSWLTVV.